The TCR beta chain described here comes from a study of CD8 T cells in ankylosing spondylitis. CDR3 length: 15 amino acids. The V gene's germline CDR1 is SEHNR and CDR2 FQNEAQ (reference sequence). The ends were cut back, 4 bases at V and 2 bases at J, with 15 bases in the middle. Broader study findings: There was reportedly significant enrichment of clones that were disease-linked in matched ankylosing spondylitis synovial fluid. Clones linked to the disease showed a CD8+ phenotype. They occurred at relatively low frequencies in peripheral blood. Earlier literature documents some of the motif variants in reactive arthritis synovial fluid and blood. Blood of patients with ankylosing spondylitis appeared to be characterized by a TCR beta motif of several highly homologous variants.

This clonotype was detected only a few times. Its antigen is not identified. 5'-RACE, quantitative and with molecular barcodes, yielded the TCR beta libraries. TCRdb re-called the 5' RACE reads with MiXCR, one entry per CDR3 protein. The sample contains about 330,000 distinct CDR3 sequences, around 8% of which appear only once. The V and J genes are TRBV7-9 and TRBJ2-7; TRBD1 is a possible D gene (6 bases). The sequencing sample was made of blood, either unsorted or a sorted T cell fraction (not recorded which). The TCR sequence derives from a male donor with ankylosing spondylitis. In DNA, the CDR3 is TGTGCCAGCAGCTCACAGGGTCGAGTCCCCTACGAGCAGTACTTC. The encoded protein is CASSSQGRVPYEQYF.